The clone carrying this T cell receptor beta chain was seen repeatedly, ten times or more. The record originates from a study of blood T cells in healthy people across ages. In the study overall: Capture via template switching afforded approximately one barcoded beta molecule per two T cells.

The CDR3 contains 14 residues. Trimming removed 3 bases at V and 0 bases at J, with 8 bases between. Then a second PCR, running about 6 to 12 cycles, was carried out with a sample-barcoded 5' primer and a J-beta primer mix. A single record per CDR3 protein comes from TCRdb applying MiXCR to the 5' RACE reads. The table lists about 1,500,000 distinct CDR3 sequences, approximately 38% of them singletons. The sample taken for sequencing was blood. The J gene is TRBJ1-2, the V gene TRBV12-3 or TRBV12-4; D is ambiguous. The sequence came from a woman aged 18-29 years in good health. The chain's CDR3 is CASSLGRTNYGYTF. The CDR3 DNA reads as TGTGCCAGCAGTTTGGGCAGAACTAACTATGGCTACACCTTC.